The 17 T cell receptor beta chains below all came from one sample that was sequenced in a study of cytomegalovirus exposure and HLA in healthy donors. The PCR ran on 60 Vbeta and 13 Jbeta primers. Generated by immunoSEQ multiplex PCR, the TCRdb table keeps only in-frame clones and is missing some. The table shows about 160,000 clones, with roughly four fifths occurring only once. What was sequenced was PBMCs. The receptors come from a man in his late teens or twenties in good health and CMV-seronegative.

The sample holds one count of this clone. CDR3 residues: CASSFGEGYNEQFF. In DNA, the CDR3 is TGTGCCAGCAGCTTTGGGGAGGGGTACAATGAGCAGTTCTTC. This chain links TRBV7-2 with TRBJ2-1; 7 bases match TRBD2. There are 14 residues in the CDR3. V was pared by 3 bases and J by 4 bases, with 3 bases of the junction left unmatched. The V gene's germline CDR1 is SGHTA and CDR2 FQGNSA. The full variable domain, its missing parts supplied by reference TRBV7-2 and TRBJ2-1, is GAGVSQSPSNKVTEKGKDVELRCDPISGHTALYWYRQSLGQGLEFLIYFQGNSAPDKSGLPSDRFSAERTGGSVSTLTIQRTQQEDSAVYLCASSFGEGYNEQFFGPGTRLTVL.

The chain is built from TRBV18 and TRBJ2-5, with 10 bases aligning to TRBD1. The CDR3 runs to 14 residues. Germline CDR1 is KGHSH and CDR2 is LQKENI. The trim removed 6 bases at V and 5 bases at J, leaving 6 bases unmatched. Here the CDR3 DNA reads TGTGCCAGCTCCTACCAGGACAGGGGGGAGACCCAGTACTTC. It encodes CASSYQDRGETQYF.

This chain links TRBV27 with TRBJ2-1, with TRBD2 matching 14 bases. The V and J ends lost 8 bases and 4 bases, in that order; junction bases with no gene match: 10. The germline CDR1 and CDR2 sequences are MNHEY and SMNVEV (reference sequence). This CDR3 comprises 17 residues. The CDR3 protein is CASSSGTSGRLYNEQFF. CDR3 DNA: TGTGCCAGCTCCTCCGGGACTAGCGGGAGACTATACAATGAGCAGTTCTTC.

Here the CDR3 DNA reads TGTGCCAGTAGTATATCCGGGACATCGATTTCTTTCTCCGGAAACACCATATATTTT. Protein product: CASSISGTSISFSGNTIYF. The rearrangement joins TRBV19 to TRBJ1-3; a possible D gene is TRBD1 (6 bases). This CDR3 has 19 residues. The V gene's germline CDR1 is LNHDA and CDR2 SQIVND (reference sequence). V was trimmed by 2 bases and J by 4 bases, leaving 24 bases between them.

The chain carries TRBV21-1 and TRBJ2-1; the DNA was not used to check the table's D call, TRBD2. TRBV21-1 is marked as a pseudogene. The CDR3 spans 18 residues. DNA for the CDR3: TGTGCCAGCAGCAAAGGAGGAGGGGCGATGAGCTCCTACAATGAGCAGTTCTTC. As protein: CASSKGGGAMSSYNEQFF.

The rearrangement joins TRBV7-2 to TRBJ1-2; possible D gene TRBD1, 6 bases. Trimming removed 7 bases at V and 2 bases at J, with 23 bases between. The length of the CDR3 is 17 residues. In germline, CDR1 is SGHTA, CDR2 FQGNSA. DNA for the CDR3: TGTGCCAGCACCACCGTCACAGGGATCACCCCCAACTATGGCTACACCTTC. Its protein product is CASTTVTGITPNYGYTF.

Here the CDR3 reads CASSRRAQTTNEKLFF. The CDR3 DNA follows: TGTGCCAGCAGCAGGCGGGCCCAAACAACTAATGAAAAACTGTTTTTT. The chain is built from TRBV5-8 and TRBJ1-4; the D is unclear. The CDR3 loop spans 16 amino acids. V lost 4 bases, J lost 0 bases, and 13 bases lay in between. Germline V CDR1 and CDR2: SGHTS, YDEGEE.

The gene calls are TRBV2 and TRBJ2-1; possibly TRBD2 for D (6 bases). The CDR3 totals 13 residues. The V and J ends lost 8 bases and 3 bases respectively, with 11 bases between them. Germline CDR1 and CDR2: SNHLY and FYNNEI. The CDR3 region has the DNA TGTGCCAGCGCCTCGGACTACTACAATGAGCAGTTCTTC. Translation gives CASASDYYNEQFF.

This clone has more than one count but fewer than ten. The V call is TRBV27, the J call TRBJ2-2, with TRBD2 matching over 14 bases. Per the germline V gene, CDR1 is MNHEY and CDR2 is SMNVEV (reference sequence). CDR3 length: 16 residues. V lost 6 bases, J lost 8 bases, and 8 bases stayed unmatched. The CDR3 bases are TGTGCCAGCAGCCCTGGGACTAGCGGGAGAAGTGGGGAGCTGTTTTTT. Translation gives CASSPGTSGRSGELFF.

The gene calls are TRBV28 and TRBJ2-5; the match to TRBD1 covers 9 bases. The germline V gene encodes CDR1 MDHEN and CDR2 SYDVKM. The CDR3 consists of 15 residues. The V gene end was trimmed by 3 bases and the J gene end by 4 bases; junction bases not matched to a gene: 6. The CDR3 here is CASSLGTGKGETQYF. In DNA, the CDR3 is TGTGCCAGCAGTTTGGGGACAGGGAAAGGAGAGACCCAGTACTTC.

The genes are TRBV5-4 and TRBJ2-3; 13 nucleotides match TRBD2. The CDR3 runs 16 residues. The junction had 3 bases not matched to a gene; V was cut back by 2 bases and J by 3 bases. Germline assignment: CDR1 SGHNT and CDR2 YYREEE (reference sequence). The CDR3 sequence: CASSFGLAGETDTQYF. In DNA, the CDR3 is TGTGCCAGCAGCTTCGGACTAGCGGGAGAAACAGATACGCAGTATTTT.

This clone was seen just once. A read error may account for a junction end that differs from germline. V usage is TRBV6-5 and J usage is TRBJ1-1; perhaps TRBD1 as D (6 bases). Germline CDR1 reads MNHEY; CDR2 reads SVGAGI. This CDR3 is 14 amino acids long. The CDR3 sequence: CASSYATGNPEAFF. The CDR3, as DNA: TGTGCCAGCAGTTACGCAACAGGGAACCCTGAAGCTTTCTTT.

A remark on this clone: The junction differs from germline at one of its ends, possibly a read error. This sequence joins TRBV7-7 and TRBJ2-7; the match to TRBD2 covers 8 bases. The CDR3 covers 19 residues. Germline V CDR1 and CDR2: SSHAT, FNYEAQ (reference sequence). As DNA, the CDR3 is TGTGCTAGCAGCTTAATTTCCCGGGTAGGCGGGAGGAGGTCCTACGAGCAGTACTTC. This codes for CASSLISRVGGRRSYEQYF.

V and J are TRBV11-2 and TRBJ2-1; maybe TRBD2 (5 bases). CDR3 length: 16 amino acids. Germline values: CDR1 SGHAT, CDR2 FQNNGV. V was cut by 4 bases and J by 0 bases, with 13 bases left in between. The CDR3 bases are TGTGCCAGCAGCTCCGCGTGGCGGGCCTCCTACAATGAGCAGTTCTTC. This translates into CASSSAWRASYNEQFF. Supplemented by reference TRBV11-2 and TRBJ2-1, the full variable domain reads EAGVAQSPRYKIIEKRQSVAFWCNPISGHATLYWYQQILGQGPKLLIQFQNNGVVDDSQLPKDRFSAERLKGVDSTLKIQPAKLEDSAVYLCASSSAWRASYNEQFFGPGTRLTVL.

The rearrangement uses TRBV2 and TRBJ2-5; 10 nucleotides line up with TRBD2. V trimming: 8 bases; J trimming: 6 bases; junction bases outside the gene matches: 15. This CDR3 spans 16 amino acids. Germline V lookup: CDR1 SNHLY, CDR2 FYNNEI. CDR3 sequence reads: CASALSSSGRGQTQYF. CDR3 bases: TGTGCCAGCGCCCTCAGTTCGAGCGGGAGGGGGCAGACCCAGTACTTC.

The chain employs TRBV20-1 and TRBJ1-2; D uncertain. V was pared by 0 bases and J by 8 bases, with 7 bases between. CDR1 is DFQATT, CDR2 SNEGSKA, per germline (reference sequence). The CDR3 contains 11 residues. The CDR3 DNA sequence: TGCAGTGCTAGAGAAGCGGGAGGCTACACCTTC. It yields the protein CSAREAGGYTF.

The chain couples TRBV9 to TRBJ2-1; 10 bases fit TRBD2. The CDR3 length is 15 residues. Trimming took 2 bases from V and 4 from J; bases not matched to a gene: 3. CDR1 is SGDLS, CDR2 YYNGEE, per germline. CDR3 in DNA: TGTGCCAGCAGCGTCGGGACTAGCGAGTACAATGAGCAGTTCTTC. This translates into CASSVGTSEYNEQFF.